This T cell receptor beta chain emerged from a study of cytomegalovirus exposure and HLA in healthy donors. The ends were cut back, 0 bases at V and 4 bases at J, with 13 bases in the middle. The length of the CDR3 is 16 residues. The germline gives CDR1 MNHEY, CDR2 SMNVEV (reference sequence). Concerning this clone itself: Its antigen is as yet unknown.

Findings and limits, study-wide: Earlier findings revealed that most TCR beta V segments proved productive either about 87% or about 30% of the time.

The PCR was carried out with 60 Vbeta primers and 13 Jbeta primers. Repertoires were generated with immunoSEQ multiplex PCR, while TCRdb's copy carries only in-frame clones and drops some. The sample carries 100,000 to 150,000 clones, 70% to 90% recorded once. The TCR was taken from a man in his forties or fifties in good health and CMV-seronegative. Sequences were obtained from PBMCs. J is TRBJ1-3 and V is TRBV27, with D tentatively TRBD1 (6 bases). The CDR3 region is CASSLSVSGAGNTIYF. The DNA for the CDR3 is TGTGCCAGCAGTTTATCTGTCTCAGGGGCAGGAAACACCATATATTTT.